The entry below gives a single T cell receptor beta chain sequence along with its context. Its antigen remains unidentified. The Oncomine TCR Beta short-read assay was what sequenced the DNA obtained from cultured CD4+ T cells. One entry per CDR3 protein, called by TCRdb with MiXCR from the PCR reads. This table holds approximately 15,000 distinct CDR3 sequences, 65% to 80% found once. These data are taken from a study of vaccination and CD4 T cells after COVID-19. CDR1 and CDR2 (germline): SGHDT, YYEEEE. V was clipped by 1 base and J by 1 base, with 11 bases between them. This CDR3 contains 15 residues. This sample's treatment: roughly 11-day PBMC culture with coronavirus spike peptide pools or control peptides (ViraFEST assay). Culture conditions combined two million PBMCs per well with approximately 10 IU/ml IL-2 and roughly 10 ug/ml peptide pools.

J is TRBJ1-1 and V is TRBV5-6; D gene uncertain. The material sequenced was CD4+ T cells from blood, cultured in vitro. The clonotype originates from a human donor who had recovered from COVID-19. The CDR3 protein is CASSLYSGKNTEAFF. The CDR3 bases are TGTGCCAGCAGCTTGTATTCGGGGAAGAACACTGAAGCTTTCTTT.